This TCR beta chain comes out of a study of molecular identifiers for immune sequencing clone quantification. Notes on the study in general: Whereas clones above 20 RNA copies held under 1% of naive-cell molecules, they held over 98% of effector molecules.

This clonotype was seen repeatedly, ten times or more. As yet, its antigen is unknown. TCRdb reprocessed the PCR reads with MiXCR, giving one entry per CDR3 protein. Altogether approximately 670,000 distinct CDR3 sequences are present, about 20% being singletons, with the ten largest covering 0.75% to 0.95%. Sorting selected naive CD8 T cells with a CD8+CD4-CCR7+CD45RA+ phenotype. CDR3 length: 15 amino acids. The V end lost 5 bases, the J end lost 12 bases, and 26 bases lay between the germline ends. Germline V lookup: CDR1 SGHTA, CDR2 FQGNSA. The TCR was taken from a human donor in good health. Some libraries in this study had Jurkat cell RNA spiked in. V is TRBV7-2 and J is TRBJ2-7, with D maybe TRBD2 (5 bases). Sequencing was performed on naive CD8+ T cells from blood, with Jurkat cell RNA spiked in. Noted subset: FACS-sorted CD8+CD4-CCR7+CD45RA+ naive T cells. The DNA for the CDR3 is TGTGCCAGCAGCCCCCCCCCGGTGAGCGGCAGTTACATGTACTTC. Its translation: CASSPPPVSGSYMYF.